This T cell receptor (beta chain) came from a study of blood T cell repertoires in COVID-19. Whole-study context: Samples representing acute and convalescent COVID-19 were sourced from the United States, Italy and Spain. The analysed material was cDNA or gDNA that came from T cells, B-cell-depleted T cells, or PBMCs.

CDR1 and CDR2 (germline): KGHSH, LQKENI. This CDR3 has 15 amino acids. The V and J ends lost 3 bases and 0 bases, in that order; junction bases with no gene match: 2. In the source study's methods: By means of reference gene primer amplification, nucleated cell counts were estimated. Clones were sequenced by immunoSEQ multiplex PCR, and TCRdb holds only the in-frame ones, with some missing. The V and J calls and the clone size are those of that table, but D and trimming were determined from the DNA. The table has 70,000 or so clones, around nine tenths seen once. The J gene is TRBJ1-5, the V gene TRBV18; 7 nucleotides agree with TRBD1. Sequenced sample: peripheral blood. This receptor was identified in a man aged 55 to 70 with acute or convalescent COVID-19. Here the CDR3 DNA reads TGTGCCAGCTCACCGGGGACAGCTAGCAATCAGCCCCAGCATTTT. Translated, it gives CASSPGTASNQPQHF. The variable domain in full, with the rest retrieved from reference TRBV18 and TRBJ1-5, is NAGVMQNPRHLVRRRGQEARLRCSPMKGHSHVYWYRQLPEEGLKFMVYLQKENIIDESGMPKERFSAEFPKEGPSILRIQQVVRGDSAAYFCASSPGTASNQPQHFGDGTRLSIL.